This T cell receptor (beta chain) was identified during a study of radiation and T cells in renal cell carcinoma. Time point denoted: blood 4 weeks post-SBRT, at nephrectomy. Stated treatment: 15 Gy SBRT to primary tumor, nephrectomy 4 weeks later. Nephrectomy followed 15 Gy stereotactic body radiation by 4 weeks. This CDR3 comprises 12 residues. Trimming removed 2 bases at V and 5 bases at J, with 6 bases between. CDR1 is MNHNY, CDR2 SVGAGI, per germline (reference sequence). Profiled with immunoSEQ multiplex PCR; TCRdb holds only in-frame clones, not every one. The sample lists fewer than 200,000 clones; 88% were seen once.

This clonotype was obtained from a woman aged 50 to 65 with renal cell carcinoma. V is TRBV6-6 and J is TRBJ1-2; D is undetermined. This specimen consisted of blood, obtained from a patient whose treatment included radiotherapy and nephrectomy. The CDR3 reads CASSYAVYGYTF. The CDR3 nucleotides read TGTGCCAGCAGTTACGCGGTTTATGGCTACACCTTC.